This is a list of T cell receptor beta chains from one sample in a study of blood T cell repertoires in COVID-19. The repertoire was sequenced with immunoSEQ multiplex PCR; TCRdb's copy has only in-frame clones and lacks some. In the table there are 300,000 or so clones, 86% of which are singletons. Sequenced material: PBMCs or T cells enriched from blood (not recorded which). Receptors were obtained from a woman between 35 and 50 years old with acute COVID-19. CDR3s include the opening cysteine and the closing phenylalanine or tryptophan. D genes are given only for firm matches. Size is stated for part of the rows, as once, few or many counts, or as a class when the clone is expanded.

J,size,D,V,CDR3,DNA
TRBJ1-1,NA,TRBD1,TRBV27,CASSLSRGTGKDEAFF,TGTGCCAGCAGTTTATCCAGGGGGACAGGGAAGGATGAAGCTTTCTTT
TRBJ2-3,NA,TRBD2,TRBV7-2,CASSLGRGLAVMQYF,TGTGCCAGCAGCTTAGGGAGGGGACTAGCGGTAATGCAGTATTTT
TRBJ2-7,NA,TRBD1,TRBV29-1,CSVDKTGGSYEQYF,TGCAGCGTTGATAAAACAGGGGGGTCTTACGAGCAGTACTTC
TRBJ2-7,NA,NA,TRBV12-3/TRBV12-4,CASGDTGFYEQYF,TGTGCCAGCGGCGACACAGGATTCTACGAGCAGTACTTC
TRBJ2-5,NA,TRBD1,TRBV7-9,CASRIRGDREMETQYF,TGTGCCAGCAGGATTCGGGGGGACAGGGAAATGGAGACCCAGTACTTC
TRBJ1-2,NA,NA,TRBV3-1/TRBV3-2,CASSQDRYYGYTF,TGTGCCAGCAGCCAAGACAGATACTATGGCTACACCTTC
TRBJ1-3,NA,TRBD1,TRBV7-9,CASSLAGQGLAGAGNTIYF,TGTGCCAGCAGCTTAGCAGGACAGGGCTTAGCAGGCGCTGGAAACACCATATATTTT
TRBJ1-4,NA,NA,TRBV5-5,CASSPGQGMEKLFF,TGTGCCAGCAGCCCTGGGCAGGGGATGGAAAAACTGTTTTTT
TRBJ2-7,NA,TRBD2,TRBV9,CASSVAAGGPFYEQYF,TGTGCCAGCAGCGTAGCCGCGGGGGGGCCGTTCTACGAGCAGTACTTC
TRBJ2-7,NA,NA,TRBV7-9,CASSFEAYEQYF,TGTGCCAGCAGCTTCGAGGCCTACGAGCAGTACTTC
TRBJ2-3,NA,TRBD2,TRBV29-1,CSVEVAGVLDTQYF,TGCAGCGTTGAAGTAGCGGGGGTGCTGGATACGCAGTATTTT
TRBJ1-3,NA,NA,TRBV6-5,CASCPEGGGNTIYF,TGTGCCAGTTGCCCCGAGGGCGGTGGAAACACCATATATTTT
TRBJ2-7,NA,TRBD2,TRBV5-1,CASSFSRGTYEQYF,TGCGCCAGCAGCTTCTCGCGGGGGACCTACGAGCAGTACTTC
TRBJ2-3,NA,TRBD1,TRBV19,CASSHTDRADTQYF,TGTGCCAGTAGCCATACGGACAGGGCAGATACGCAGTATTTT
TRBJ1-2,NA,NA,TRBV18,CATTPAPLDYGYTF,TGTGCCACCACCCCTGCGCCTTTGGACTATGGCTACACCTTC
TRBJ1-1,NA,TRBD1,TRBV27,CASSPRTGPEAFF,TGTGCCAGCAGTCCGCGGACAGGGCCTGAAGCTTTCTTT
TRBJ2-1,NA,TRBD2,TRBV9,CASSASSGKYNEQFF,TGTGCCAGCAGCGCCTCTAGCGGGAAGTACAATGAGCAGTTCTTC
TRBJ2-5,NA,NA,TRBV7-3,CASSLSRTAQETQYF,TGTGCCAGCAGCTTATCCCGGACAGCCCAAGAGACCCAGTACTTC
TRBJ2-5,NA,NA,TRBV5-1,CASSGGLTLQETQYF,TGCGCCAGCAGCGGGGGACTGACCCTTCAAGAGACCCAGTACTTC
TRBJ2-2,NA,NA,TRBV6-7,CASSSWTRRNTGELFF,TGTGCCAGCAGTTCATGGACACGGCGGAACACCGGGGAGCTGTTTTTT
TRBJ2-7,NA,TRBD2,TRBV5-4,CASSLGRASGGRRSEQYF,TGTGCCAGCAGCTTGGGTCGGGCTAGCGGGGGCCGTCGTAGTGAGCAGTACTTC
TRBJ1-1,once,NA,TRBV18,CASSREDRNTEAFF,TGTGCCAGCTCACGAGAGGACAGGAACACTGAAGCTTTCTTT
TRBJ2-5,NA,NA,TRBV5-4,CASSQFRGGQAGETQYF,TGTGCCAGCAGCCAGTTTCGGGGAGGACAGGCGGGCGAGACCCAGTACTTC
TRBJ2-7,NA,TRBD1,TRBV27,CASRGSGTVRSLEQYF,TGTGCCAGCAGAGGAAGTGGGACAGTACGTAGTTTAGAGCAGTACTTC
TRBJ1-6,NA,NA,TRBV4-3,CASSQEKTGSGSPLHF,TGCGCCAGCAGCCAAGAAAAGACAGGCTCGGGTTCACCCCTCCACTTT
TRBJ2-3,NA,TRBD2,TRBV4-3,CASSQDLRAGGPSRTDTQYF,TGCGCCAGCAGCCAAGATCTGAGAGCGGGGGGCCCTTCTCGCACAGATACGCAGTATTTT
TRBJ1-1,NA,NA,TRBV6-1,CASSEGRNTEAFF,TGTGCCAGCAGTGAAGGTCGGAACACTGAAGCTTTCTTT
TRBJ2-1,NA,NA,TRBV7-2,CASSLVGGSSYNEQFF,TGTGCCAGCAGCTTAGTAGGGGGTAGTTCCTACAATGAGCAGTTCTTC
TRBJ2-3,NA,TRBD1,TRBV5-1,CASSLPGTGGTDTQYF,TGCGCCAGCAGCCTACCCGGGACAGGGGGTACAGATACGCAGTATTTT
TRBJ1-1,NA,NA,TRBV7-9,CASSTAGPSLRFAEAFF,TGTGCCAGCAGCACTGCCGGACCTAGCCTTAGATTTGCTGAAGCTTTCTTT
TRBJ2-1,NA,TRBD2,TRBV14,CASSPLAGGVYNEQFF,TGTGCCAGCAGCCCACTAGCGGGAGGTGTTTACAATGAGCAGTTCTTC
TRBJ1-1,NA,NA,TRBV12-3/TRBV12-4,CASSLAVARAFF,TGTGCCAGCAGTTTAGCGGTCGCTAGAGCTTTCTTT
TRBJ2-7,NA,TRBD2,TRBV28,CASKLWLAGAHEQYF,TGTGCCAGCAAACTCTGGCTAGCGGGAGCCCACGAGCAGTACTTC
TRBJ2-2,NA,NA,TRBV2,CASSETGHTGELFF,TGTGCCAGCAGTGAAACAGGACACACCGGGGAGCTGTTTTTT
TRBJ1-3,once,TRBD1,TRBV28,CASGQGADGNTIYF,TGTGCCAGCGGTCAGGGGGCGGACGGAAACACCATATATTTT
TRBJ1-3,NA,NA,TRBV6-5,CASGGFGGNTIYF,TGTGCCAGCGGGGGGTTTGGGGGAAACACCATATATTTT
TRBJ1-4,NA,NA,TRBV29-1,CSVESGLQGEKLFF,TGCAGCGTTGAATCCGGGTTACAAGGTGAAAAACTGTTTTTT
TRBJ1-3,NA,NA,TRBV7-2,CASSLDAGPTGNTIYF,TGTGCCAGCAGCTTAGATGCAGGCCCGACTGGAAACACCATATATTTT
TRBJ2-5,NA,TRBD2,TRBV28,CASSTLAGGPGKETQYF,TGTGCCAGCAGTACACTAGCGGGAGGGCCGGGTAAAGAGACCCAGTACTTC
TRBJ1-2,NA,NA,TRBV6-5,CASGPVANYGYTF,TGTGCCAGCGGGCCGGTGGCTAACTATGGCTACACCTTC
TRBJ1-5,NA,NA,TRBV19,CASSIGAGNQPQHF,TGTGCCAGTAGTATAGGGGCAGGCAATCAGCCCCAGCATTTT
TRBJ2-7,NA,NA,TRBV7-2,CASSLEGSNEGQYF,TGTGCCAGCAGCTTAGAAGGGAGCAACGAAGGGCAGTACTTC
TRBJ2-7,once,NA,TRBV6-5,CASSHISSGGHEQYF,TGTGCCAGCAGTCATATCAGTTCCGGGGGACACGAGCAGTACTTC
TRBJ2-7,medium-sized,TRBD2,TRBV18,CASSLTSGSGEQYF,TGTGCCAGCTCACTGACTAGCGGGAGCGGCGAGCAGTACTTC
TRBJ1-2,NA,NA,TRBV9,CASSVATGRGGDGYTF,TGTGCCAGCAGCGTAGCTACGGGTCGGGGGGGAGACGGCTACACCTTC
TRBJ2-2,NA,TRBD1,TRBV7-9,CASTQTGTGASGELFF,TGTGCCAGCACCCAAACCGGGACAGGGGCGTCCGGGGAGCTGTTTTTT
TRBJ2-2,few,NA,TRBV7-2,CASSDKQGYTGELFF,TGTGCCAGCAGCGATAAACAGGGTTACACCGGGGAGCTGTTTTTT
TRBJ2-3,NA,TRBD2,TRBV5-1,CASSYSGGRGDTQYF,TGCGCCAGCAGCTACAGCGGGGGGCGGGGAGATACGCAGTATTTT
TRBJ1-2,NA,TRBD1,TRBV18,CASSPRRQGDRGYTF,TGTGCCAGCTCACCGAGACGACAGGGGGACAGGGGCTACACCTTC
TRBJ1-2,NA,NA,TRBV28,CASSDRNYGYTF,TGTGCCAGCAGTGATCGGAACTATGGCTACACCTTC
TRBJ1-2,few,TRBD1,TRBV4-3,CASSQDGDRGYTF,TGCGCCAGCAGCCAAGATGGGGACAGGGGCTACACCTTC
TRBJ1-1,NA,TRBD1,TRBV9,CASSVEGRTGVNTEAFF,TGTGCCAGCAGCGTAGAGGGCAGGACAGGGGTGAACACTGAAGCTTTCTTT
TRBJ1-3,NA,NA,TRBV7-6,CASSLGSGITNTIYF,TGTGCCAGCAGCTTAGGCTCGGGGATAACAAACACCATATATTTT
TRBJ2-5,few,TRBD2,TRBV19,CASSPPTGTSGGGTQYF,TGTGCCAGTAGTCCTCCCACCGGGACTAGCGGGGGCGGGACCCAGTACTTC
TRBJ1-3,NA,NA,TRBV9,CASSVMPGLLVSGNTIYF,TGTGCCAGCAGCGTAATGCCAGGGTTACTGGTCTCTGGAAACACCATATATTTT
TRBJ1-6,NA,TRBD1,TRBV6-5,CATREVDRGSPLHF,TGTGCCACCCGGGAGGTGGACAGGGGGTCACCCCTCCACTTT
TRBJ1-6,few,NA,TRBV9,CASSVAGGLNSPLHF,TGTGCCAGCAGCGTAGCCGGAGGTCTTAATTCACCCCTCCACTTT
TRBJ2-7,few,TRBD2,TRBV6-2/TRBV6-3,CASSYSRGGRDDEQYF,TGTGCCAGCAGTTACTCCCGTGGCGGGAGGGACGACGAGCAGTACTTC
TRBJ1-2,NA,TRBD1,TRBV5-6,CASSTGGYGYTF,TGTGCCAGCAGTACAGGGGGGTATGGCTACACCTTC
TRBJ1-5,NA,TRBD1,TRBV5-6,CASSWGTENQPQHF,TGTGCCAGCAGCTGGGGGACAGAGAATCAGCCCCAGCATTTT